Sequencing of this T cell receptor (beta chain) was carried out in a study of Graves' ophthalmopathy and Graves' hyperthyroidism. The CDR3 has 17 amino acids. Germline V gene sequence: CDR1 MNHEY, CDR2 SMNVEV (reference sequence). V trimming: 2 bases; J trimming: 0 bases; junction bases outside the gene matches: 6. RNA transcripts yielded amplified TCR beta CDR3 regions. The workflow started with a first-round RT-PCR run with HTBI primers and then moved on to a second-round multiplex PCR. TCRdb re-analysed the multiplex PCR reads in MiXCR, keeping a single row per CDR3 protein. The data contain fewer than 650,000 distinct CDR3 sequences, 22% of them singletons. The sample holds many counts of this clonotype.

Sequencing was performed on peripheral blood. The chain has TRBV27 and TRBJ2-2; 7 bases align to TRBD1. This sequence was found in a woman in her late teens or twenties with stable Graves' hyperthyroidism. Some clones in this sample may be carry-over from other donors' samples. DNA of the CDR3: TGTGCCAGCAGTTTACCGAAGACAGGGTCGAACACCGGGGAGCTGTTTTTT. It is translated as CASSLPKTGSNTGELFF.